This T cell receptor (beta chain) was obtained from a study of post-analysis software for immune sequencing data. The TCR beta cDNA libraries carried unique molecular identifiers. cDNA molecules numbering 450,000 to 650,000 came from around 1 to 10 million T cells. TCRdb processed the PCR reads anew with MiXCR; each CDR3 protein has one entry. The sample lists more than 350,000 distinct CDR3 sequences; approximately 39% were seen once. Trimming took 10 bases from V and 8 from J; bases not matched to a gene: 20. CDR1 is MNHNS, CDR2 SASEGT, per germline. This CDR3 is built from 16 residues. Concerning this clonotype itself: Its antigen is as yet unknown.

General observations from the study: Higher frequency in patients than in controls was seen for roughly five TRBV segments, with TRBV5-6, TRBV5-1 and TRBV20-1 among them. Patients with multiple sclerosis recorded significantly lower normalized Chao1 diversity than controls, the study found.

The V gene is TRBV6-1, the J gene TRBJ1-2; 9 nucleotides match TRBD1. The material sequenced was blood. This TCR derives from a girl aged 2-10 years with multiple sclerosis. The CDR3 DNA is TGTGCCAACAGGACGGGGACAGGGTCTTCTTGTCGAGGCTACACCTTC. Translating gives CANRTGTGSSCRGYTF.